The 15 T cell receptor beta chains below come from one sample, sequenced in a study of blood T cell repertoires in COVID-19. Libraries were prepared by immunoSEQ multiplex PCR; TCRdb keeps only in-frame clonotypes and omits some of them. The table lists 60,000 to 85,000 clones, 87% of them singletons. Sequenced sample: peripheral blood. These receptors came from a woman aged 80 or over with active or convalescent COVID-19.

Only one count was recorded for this clone. The J gene is TRBJ1-6, the V gene TRBV3-1 (or the pseudogene TRBV3-2); D not certain. The germline CDR1 and CDR2 sequences are LGHDT and YNNKEL (reference sequence). The CDR3 is made up of 17 amino acids. V lost 2 bases and J 5 bases, leaving 16 bases between the germline ends. The CDR3 DNA is TGTGCCAGCAGCCAACTAGGTTCTCTAGTGGATAATTCACCCCTCCACTTT. It yields the protein CASSQLGSLVDNSPLHF.

V usage is TRBV7-2 and J usage is TRBJ1-6; no reliable D call. V was clipped by 4 bases and J by 7 bases, with 20 bases between them. Per germline, CDR1 SGHTA and CDR2 FQGNSA. The CDR3 is 17 amino acids. The CDR3 coding sequence is TGTGCCAGCAGCTCCCCGCGGGGAGGGATCCAGAATTCACCCCTCCACTTT. Translation gives CASSSPRGGIQNSPLHF. Combining the CDR3 with reference TRBV7-2 and TRBJ1-6 gives the whole variable domain GAGVSQSPSNKVTEKGKDVELRCDPISGHTALYWYRQSLGQGLEFLIYFQGNSAPDKSGLPSDRFSAERTGGSVSTLTIQRTQQEDSAVYLCASSSPRGGIQNSPLHFGNGTRLTVT.

This chain uses TRBV5-1 with TRBJ1-2; D call uncertain. Germline assignment: CDR1 SGHRS and CDR2 YFSETQ. V was pared by 2 bases and J by 8 bases, with 16 bases between. The CDR3 extends over 14 amino acids. CDR3 sequence: CASSFVESFSGYTF. The CDR3 nucleotides are TGCGCCAGCAGCTTCGTGGAGAGTTTCAGCGGCTACACCTTC.

This chain links TRBV9 with TRBJ1-4, with a weak D call TRBD1 (5 bases). The germline V gene has CDR1 SGDLS and CDR2 YYNGEE. CDR3 length: 14 residues. Trimming removed 3 bases from V and 8 bases from J, with 14 bases in between. The CDR3 nucleotides are TGTGCCAGCAGCGAGGGAGGGGTGGACGAAAAACTGTTTTTT. This sequence encodes CASSEGGVDEKLFF.

This sequence joins TRBV7-2 and TRBJ2-1; D is possibly TRBD2 (6 bases). Trimming cost V 0 bases and J 8 bases, with 17 bases left between them. Germline assignment: CDR1 SGHTA and CDR2 FQGNSA. The CDR3 loop spans 16 amino acids. CDR3 protein: CASSLAGGNTLHEQFF. CDR3 in DNA: TGTGCCAGCAGCTTAGCCGGGGGTAACACCCTTCATGAGCAGTTCTTC. Looking up the rest from reference TRBV7-2 and TRBJ2-1 gives the full variable domain: GAGVSQSPSNKVTEKGKDVELRCDPISGHTALYWYRQSLGQGLEFLIYFQGNSAPDKSGLPSDRFSAERTGGSVSTLTIQRTQQEDSAVYLCASSLAGGNTLHEQFFGPGTRLTVL.

The chain employs TRBV6-5 and TRBJ2-3; D unresolved. Trimming took 1 base from V and 5 from J, leaving 16 bases between them. The CDR3 has 16 residues. CDR1 MNHEY and CDR2 SVGAGI come from the germline V gene. As DNA, the CDR3 is TGTGCCAGCAGTTACTATGGCGGTGCGGTGGGAGATACGCAGTATTTT. It encodes CASSYYGGAVGDTQYF.

To note about this clone: One end of the junction is discordant with germline, which a read error may explain. CDR3 protein: CASSRQGVLRF. CDR3 in DNA: TGTGCCAGCAGTAGACAGGGGGTCCTGAGATTT. The chain is built from TRBV12-3 or TRBV12-4 and TRBJ1-1; 9 bases map to TRBD1. The CDR3 consists of 11 residues.

The chain carries TRBV4-3 and TRBJ1-2; no clear D gene. The CDR3 has 12 residues. V was shortened by 1 base and J by 8 bases, with 8 bases between the two germline ends. Germline lookup yields CDR1 LGHNA and CDR2 YSLEER. The CDR3 DNA follows: TGCGCCAGCAGCCAAGTCAATGGCGGCTACACCTTC. The encoded protein is CASSQVNGGYTF.

This clone was counted once. The chain uses TRBV28 and TRBJ2-6, with TRBD1 matching 7 bases. Germline V gives CDR1 MDHEN, CDR2 SYDVKM. This CDR3 spans 16 amino acids. The V and J ends lost 7 bases and 0 bases, in that order; junction bases with no gene match: 6. The CDR3, as DNA: TGTGCCAGCACGACAGGGCCCTTCTCTGGGGCCAACGTCCTGACTTTC. It translates to CASTTGPFSGANVLTF.

This clone showed up just once. V usage is TRBV28 and J usage is TRBJ1-5, with TRBD1 matching over 7 bases. In germline, CDR1 is MDHEN, CDR2 SYDVKM. V was clipped by 5 bases and J by 8 bases; unmatched bases: 18. The CDR3 totals 17 residues. CDR3 loop: CASSPSHRGVPREPQHF. Here the CDR3 DNA reads TGTGCCAGCAGTCCAAGCCACAGGGGAGTACCTCGGGAGCCCCAGCATTTT.

Points on this clone: Germline and junction disagree at one end, which may indicate a read error. The chain links TRBV18 to TRBJ1-1, with 7 bases matching TRBD1. Germline lookup yields CDR1 KGHSH and CDR2 LQKENI. CDR3 length: 16 amino acids. DNA for the CDR3: TGTGCCAGCCCACCCGCAGGGACAGTCAAGAACACTGAAGCTTTCTTT. It yields the protein CASPPAGTVKNTEAFF.

J is TRBJ1-2 and V is TRBV19, with 7 positions matching TRBD1. This CDR3 comprises 13 residues. The V gene end was trimmed by 7 bases and the J gene end by 8 bases; junction bases not matched to a gene: 10. Germline V gene data show CDR1 as LNHDA and CDR2 as SQIVND (reference sequence). The CDR3 nucleotides are TGTGCCAGTACCCCGGGACAGCAAGAGGGCTACACCTTC. Translated, it gives CASTPGQQEGYTF.

The gene calls are TRBV7-2 and TRBJ1-1, with 7 bases aligning to TRBD1. This CDR3 region has 15 residues. In germline, CDR1 is SGHTA, CDR2 FQGNSA. V shed 4 bases, J shed 0 bases, and the junction held 5 bases outside the gene matches. The CDR3 protein is CASSSRTGMNTEAFF. CDR3 nucleotides: TGTGCCAGCAGCTCCCGGACAGGAATGAACACTGAAGCTTTCTTT.

J is TRBJ2-3 and V is TRBV11-3; D is perhaps TRBD2 (5 bases). V was shortened by 3 bases and J by 4 bases, with 11 bases between the two germline ends. In germline, CDR1 is SGHNT, CDR2 YENEEA. The CDR3 has 14 amino acids. CDR3 protein: CASSFRGPPDTQYF. The CDR3 DNA sequence: TGTGCCAGCAGCTTTCGAGGGCCTCCAGATACGCAGTATTTT.

This chain links TRBV6-5 with TRBJ2-2; a weak D match, TRBD1 (5 bases). Deletions cut 7 bases from V and 2 bases from J, with 14 bases between. Germline lookup yields CDR1 MNHEY and CDR2 SVGAGI. This CDR3 has 15 residues. The CDR3 region has the DNA TGTGCCAGCATTGGCGCGGACATAAACACCGGGGAGCTGTTTTTT. It is translated as CASIGADINTGELFF.